These 3 T cell receptor beta chains share one sample of origin, sequenced in a study of a mutant IDH1 vaccine in newly diagnosed glioma. Method: immunoSEQ multiplex PCR; TCRdb's copy keeps in-frame clones and lacks some. The sample records 52,000 or so clones, around 82% being singletons. The antigens these receptors bind are not known. The time point denotes: week 5, during vaccination. In every dose of vaccine, 300 ug of mutant IDH1 20-mer peptide was given alongside topical imiquimod. The sample was PBMCs, taken from a glioma patient whose treatment included an IDH1 peptide vaccine. The source of these receptors is a woman younger than 30 with glioma. Some clones in this sample may be carry-over from other donors' samples.

This clone was detected only a few times. For the CDR3, the DNA is TGTGCCAGCAGTTTTCCAGGGTTGAACACTGAAGCTTTCTTT. It encodes CASSFPGLNTEAFF. V gene TRBV28 combines with J gene TRBJ1-1, with a tentative D call TRBD1 (5 bases). V gave up 3 bases and J gave up 0 bases, with 8 bases separating them. Germline V gene lookup returns CDR1 MDHEN and CDR2 SYDVKM. The CDR3 length is 14 residues.

The chain uses TRBV13 and TRBJ2-5; 7 bases agree with TRBD2. The germline V gene encodes CDR1 PRHDT and CDR2 FYEKMQ (reference sequence). Trimming removed 3 bases from V and 2 bases from J; junction bases left unmatched: 3. The CDR3 runs to 14 residues. CDR3 sequence reads: CASSFFGGQETQYF. CDR3 bases: TGTGCCAGCAGCTTTTTCGGGGGGCAAGAGACCCAGTACTTC.

The chain carries TRBV27 and TRBJ2-7; the D gene is possibly TRBD1 (7 bases). Germline V lookup: CDR1 MNHEY, CDR2 SMNVEV (reference sequence). The CDR3 length is 13 residues. V was trimmed by 3 bases and J by 3 bases, leaving 9 bases between them. The CDR3 loop reads CASSLQGGYEQYF. For the CDR3, the DNA is TGTGCCAGCAGTTTGCAGGGGGGCTACGAGCAGTACTTC.